The rows below give T cell receptor beta chains drawn from one sample of a study of CD8 T cells in ankylosing spondylitis. Each CDR3 protein gets one entry after TCRdb re-called the 5' RACE reads with MiXCR. The sample includes 200,000 to 250,000 distinct CDR3 sequences, 5.5% to 7.5% of them seen just once. Material: blood, either unsorted or a sorted T cell fraction (not recorded which). These receptor sequences come from a male donor with ankylosing spondylitis. Each CDR3 is given with its conserved first and last residue. D genes are given only for firm matches. Only part of the rows carry a size: once, few, many, or a class if the clone is expanded.

v_gene	j_gene	d_gene	abundance	CDR3nt	CDR3aa
TRBV7-9	TRBJ2-3	.	many	TGTGCCAGCAGCTTACTACCAGATACGCAGTATTTT	CASSLLPDTQYF
TRBV9	TRBJ2-5	.	many	TGTGCCAGCAGCGCGTGGGCTTCCCAAGAGACCCAGTACTTC	CASSAWASQETQYF
TRBV28	TRBJ1-6	.	many	TGTGCCAGCAGTTGGGGGAGCTCCTATAATTCACCCCTCCACTTT	CASSWGSSYNSPLHF
TRBV18	TRBJ1-2	.	.	TGTGCCAGCTCACCACGGCAGGGAGGGGACTATGGCTACACCTTC	CASSPRQGGDYGYTF
TRBV12-3/TRBV12-4	TRBJ1-2	.	many	TGTGCCAGCAGTTTGGACACGTACTATGGCTACACCTTC	CASSLDTYYGYTF
TRBV7-2	TRBJ2-2	.	many	TGTGCCAGCAGCTTAGCGTTCGGCAGCTGGGGTTCCGGGGAGCTGTTTTTT	CASSLAFGSWGSGELFF
TRBV29-1	TRBJ2-7	TRBD1	many	TGCAGCGTTGGTGGAGGGACAGGGTTCACCTACGAGCAGTACTTC	CSVGGGTGFTYEQYF
TRBV7-2	TRBJ1-1	TRBD1	many	TGTGCCAGCAGCTTCATGACAGGGCAGAACACTGAAGCTTTCTTT	CASSFMTGQNTEAFF
TRBV4-3	TRBJ2-1	.	few	TGCGCCAGCAGCCAAGAAGGGTCGCAGGGGAGCTATGAGCAGTTCTTC	CASSQEGSQGSYEQFF
TRBV6-5	TRBJ1-3	.	many	TGTGCCAGCAGTTACTCGCCGGTCTCTGGAAACACCATATATTTT	CASSYSPVSGNTIYF
TRBV20-1	TRBJ1-1	.	many	TGCAGTGCCCGACGAGTGGCACGGAACACTGAAGCTTTCTTT	CSARRVARNTEAFF
TRBV20-1	TRBJ2-1	.	many	TGCAGTGCTGAAGACTTCCTGTCTAAGTACAATGAGCAGTTCTTC	CSAEDFLSKYNEQFF
TRBV6-2/TRBV6-3	TRBJ1-2	.	many	TGTGCCAGCACCAGGAGAGCCGAGGAGTATGGCTACACCTTC	CASTRRAEEYGYTF